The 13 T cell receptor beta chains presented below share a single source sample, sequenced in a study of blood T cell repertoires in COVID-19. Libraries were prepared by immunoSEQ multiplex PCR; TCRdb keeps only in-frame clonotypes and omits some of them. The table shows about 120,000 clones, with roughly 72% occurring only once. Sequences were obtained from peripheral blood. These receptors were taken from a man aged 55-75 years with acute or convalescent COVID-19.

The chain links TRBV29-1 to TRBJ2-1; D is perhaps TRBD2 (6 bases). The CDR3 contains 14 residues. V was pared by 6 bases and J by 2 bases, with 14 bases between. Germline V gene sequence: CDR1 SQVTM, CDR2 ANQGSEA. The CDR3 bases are TGCAGCGTCAAACGGGAGACCCCCTACAATGAGCAGTTCTTC. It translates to CSVKRETPYNEQFF.

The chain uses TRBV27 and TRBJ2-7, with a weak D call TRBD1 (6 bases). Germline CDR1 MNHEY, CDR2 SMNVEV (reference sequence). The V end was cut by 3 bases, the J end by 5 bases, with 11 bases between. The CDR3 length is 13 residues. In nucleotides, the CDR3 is TGTGCCAGCAGTTTGCTGGGGGCTGACGAGCAGTACTTC. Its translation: CASSLLGADEQYF.

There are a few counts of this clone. The CDR3 nucleotides read TGTGCCAGCAGCCGGACAGGGCCTCAAGAGACCCAGTACTTC. This codes for CASSRTGPQETQYF. The chain recombines TRBV11-2 with TRBJ2-5; 8 bases are shared with TRBD1. The germline V gene encodes CDR1 SGHAT and CDR2 FQNNGV. This CDR3 has 14 residues. V shed 5 bases, J shed 2 bases, and the junction held 4 bases outside the gene matches.

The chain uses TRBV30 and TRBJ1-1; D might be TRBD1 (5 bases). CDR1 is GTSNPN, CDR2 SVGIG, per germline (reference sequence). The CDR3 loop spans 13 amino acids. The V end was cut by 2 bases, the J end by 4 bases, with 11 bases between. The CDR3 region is CAWSKGILTEAFF. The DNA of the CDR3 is TGTGCCTGGAGTAAGGGGATCCTCACTGAAGCTTTCTTT.

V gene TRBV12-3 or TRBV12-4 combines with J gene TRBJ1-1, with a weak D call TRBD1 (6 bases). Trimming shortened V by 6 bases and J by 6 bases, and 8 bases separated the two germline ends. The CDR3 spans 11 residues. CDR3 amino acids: CASRGASEAFF. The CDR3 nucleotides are TGTGCCAGCAGGGGGGCTTCTGAAGCTTTCTTT.

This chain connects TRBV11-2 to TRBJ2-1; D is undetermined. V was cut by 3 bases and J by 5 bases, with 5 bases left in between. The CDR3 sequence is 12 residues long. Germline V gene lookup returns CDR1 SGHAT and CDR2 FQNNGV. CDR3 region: CASSFRDNEQFF. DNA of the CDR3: TGTGCCAGCAGCTTTAGAGACAATGAGCAGTTCTTC.

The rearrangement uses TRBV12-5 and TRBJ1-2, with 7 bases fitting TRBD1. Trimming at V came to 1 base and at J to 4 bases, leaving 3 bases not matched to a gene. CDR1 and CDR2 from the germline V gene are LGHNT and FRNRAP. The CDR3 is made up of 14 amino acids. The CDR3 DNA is TGTGCTAGTGGTTTGGCAGGGGGGTCCTATGGCTACACCTTC. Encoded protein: CASGLAGGSYGYTF.

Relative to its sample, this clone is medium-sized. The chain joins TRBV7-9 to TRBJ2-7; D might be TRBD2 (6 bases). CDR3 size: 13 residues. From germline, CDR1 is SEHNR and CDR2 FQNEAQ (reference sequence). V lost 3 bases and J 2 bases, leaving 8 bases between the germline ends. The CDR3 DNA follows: TGTGCCAGCAGCTTCGCGGGACCCTACGAGCAGTACTTC. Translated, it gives CASSFAGPYEQYF.

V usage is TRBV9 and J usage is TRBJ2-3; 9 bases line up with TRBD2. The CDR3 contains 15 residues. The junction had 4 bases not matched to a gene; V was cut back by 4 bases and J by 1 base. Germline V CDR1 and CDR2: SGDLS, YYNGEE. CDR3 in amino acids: CASSSSGAGTDTQYF. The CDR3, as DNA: TGTGCCAGCAGCTCTAGCGGGGCGGGCACAGATACGCAGTATTTT.

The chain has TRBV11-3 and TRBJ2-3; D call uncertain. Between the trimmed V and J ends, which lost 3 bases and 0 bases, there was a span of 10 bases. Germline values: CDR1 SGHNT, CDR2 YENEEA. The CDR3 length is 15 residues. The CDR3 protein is CASSLNGASTDTQYF. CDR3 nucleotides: TGTGCCAGCAGCTTGAACGGTGCTAGCACAGATACGCAGTATTTT.

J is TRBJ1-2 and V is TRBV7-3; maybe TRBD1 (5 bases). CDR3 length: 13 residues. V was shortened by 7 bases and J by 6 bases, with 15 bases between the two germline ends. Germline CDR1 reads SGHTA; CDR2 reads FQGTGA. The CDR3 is CASTFGAGDGYTF. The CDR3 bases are TGTGCCAGCACCTTTGGGGCCGGCGATGGCTACACCTTC.

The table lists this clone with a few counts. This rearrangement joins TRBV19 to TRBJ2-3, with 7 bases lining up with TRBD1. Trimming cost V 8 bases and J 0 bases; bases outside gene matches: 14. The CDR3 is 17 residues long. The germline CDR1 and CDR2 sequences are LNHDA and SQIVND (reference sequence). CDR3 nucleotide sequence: TGTGCCAGTTCTAGGGACAGTGCCGGGGCTAGCACAGATACGCAGTATTTT. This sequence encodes CASSRDSAGASTDTQYF.

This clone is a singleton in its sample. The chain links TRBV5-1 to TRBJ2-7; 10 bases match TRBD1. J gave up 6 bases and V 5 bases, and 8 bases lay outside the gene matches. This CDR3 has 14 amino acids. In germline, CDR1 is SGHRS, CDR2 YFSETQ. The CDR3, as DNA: TGCGCCAGCAGAACCGGGACAGGGGTTGCCGAGCAGTACTTC. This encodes CASRTGTGVAEQYF.